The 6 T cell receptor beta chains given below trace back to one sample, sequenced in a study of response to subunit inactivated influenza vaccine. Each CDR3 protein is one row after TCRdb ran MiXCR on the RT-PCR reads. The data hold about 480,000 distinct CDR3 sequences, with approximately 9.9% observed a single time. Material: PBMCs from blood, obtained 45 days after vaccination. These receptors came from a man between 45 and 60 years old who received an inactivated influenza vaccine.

The CDR3 sequence is CSARDIYANTGELFF. CDR3 coding DNA: TGCAGTGCTAGAGATATATACGCGAACACCGGGGAGCTGTTTTTT. This chain uses TRBV20-1 with TRBJ2-2, with D hard to call. Germline CDR1 is DFQATT and CDR2 is SNEGSKA (reference sequence). The V end lost 0 bases, the J end lost 0 bases, and 8 bases lay between the germline ends. The CDR3 has 15 amino acids.

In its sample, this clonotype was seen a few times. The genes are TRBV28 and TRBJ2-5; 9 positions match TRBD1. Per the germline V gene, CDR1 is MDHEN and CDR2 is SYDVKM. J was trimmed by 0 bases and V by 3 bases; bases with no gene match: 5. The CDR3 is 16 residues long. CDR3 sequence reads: CASSFEDRGYQETQYF. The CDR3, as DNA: TGTGCCAGCAGTTTCGAGGACAGGGGTTACCAAGAGACCCAGTACTTC.

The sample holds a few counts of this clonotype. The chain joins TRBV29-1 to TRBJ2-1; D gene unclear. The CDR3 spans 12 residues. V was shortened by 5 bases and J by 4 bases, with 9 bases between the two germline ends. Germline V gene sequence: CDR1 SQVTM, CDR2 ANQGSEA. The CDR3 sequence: CSVSKGYNEQFF. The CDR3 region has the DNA TGCAGCGTTAGTAAGGGTTACAATGAGCAGTTCTTC.

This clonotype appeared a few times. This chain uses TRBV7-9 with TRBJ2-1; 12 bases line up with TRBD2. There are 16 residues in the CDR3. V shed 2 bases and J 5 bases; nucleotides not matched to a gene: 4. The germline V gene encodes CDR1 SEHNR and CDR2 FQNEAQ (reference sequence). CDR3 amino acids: CASSLLAGGMNNEQFF. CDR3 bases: TGTGCCAGCAGCTTACTAGCGGGGGGGATGAACAATGAGCAGTTCTTC.

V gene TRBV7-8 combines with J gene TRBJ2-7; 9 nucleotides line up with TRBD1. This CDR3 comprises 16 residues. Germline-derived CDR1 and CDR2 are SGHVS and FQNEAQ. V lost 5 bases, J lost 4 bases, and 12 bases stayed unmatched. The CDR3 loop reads CASSIVVGQGWYEQYF. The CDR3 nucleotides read TGTGCCAGCAGCATAGTAGTGGGACAGGGTTGGTACGAGCAGTACTTC.

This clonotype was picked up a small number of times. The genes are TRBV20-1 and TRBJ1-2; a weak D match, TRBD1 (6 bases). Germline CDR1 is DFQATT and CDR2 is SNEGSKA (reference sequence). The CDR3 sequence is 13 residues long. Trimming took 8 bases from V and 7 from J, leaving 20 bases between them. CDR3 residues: CSPLGGGLAGYTF. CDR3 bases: TGCAGTCCCTTAGGAGGGGGGCTCGCTGGCTACACCTTC.